The present entry profiles one TCR beta chain with its context. CDR1 DFQATT and CDR2 SNEGSKA come from the germline V gene (reference sequence). The CDR3 covers 15 residues. Between the trimmed V and J ends, which lost 0 bases and 1 base, there was a span of 12 bases. These data come from a study of identical twins. Each CDR3 protein is one row after TCRdb ran MiXCR on the 5' RACE reads. The sample lists around 490,000 distinct CDR3 sequences, about a fifth occurring once. These same data were also listed under a study on yellow fever vaccine responses in identical twins.

The rearrangement joins TRBV20-1 to TRBJ1-1, with D uncertain. The TCR sequence derives from a young woman in good health. The sequencing input was CD4+ T cells sorted from blood. The CDR3 DNA reads TGCAGTGCTAGAGAACCGACGCTGGGGAACACTGAAGCTTTCTTT. Translating gives CSAREPTLGNTEAFF.